Listed below are T cell receptor beta chains from one sample, sequenced in a study of T cell responses to AZD1222 COVID-19 vaccine. TCRdb keeps only in-frame clones here, not all; method: immunoSEQ multiplex PCR. The sample has around 150,000 clones, roughly 94% seen once. Source: peripheral blood, taken on day 0 of MenACWY control vaccination. These receptors all come from an adult in good health. Each CDR3 is given with its conserved first and last residue. The D gene is left open where the match is weak. The size field is filled for only some rows; it gives once, few, many or a size class.

v_call	clone_size	cdr3_length	d_call	j_call	cdr3_aa	cdr3_nt
TRBV6-2/TRBV6-3	once	16	TRBD2	TRBJ2-1	CASSYPGTNPYNEQFF	TGTGCCAGCAGTTACCCCGGGACTAACCCCTACAATGAGCAGTTCTTC
TRBV24-1	.	11	.	TRBJ1-1	CATSGGTEAFF	TGTGCCACCAGTGGAGGAACTGAAGCTTTCTTT
TRBV9	.	17	TRBD2	TRBJ2-1	CASSVGLAGDYYNEQFF	TGTGCCAGCAGCGTGGGGTTAGCGGGAGACTACTACAATGAGCAGTTCTTC
TRBV6-2/TRBV6-3	.	12	.	TRBJ1-2	CASSYVGVGYTF	TGTGCCAGCAGTTACGTGGGTGTGGGCTACACCTTC
TRBV7-6	.	20	TRBD2	TRBJ2-1	CASSLVKTGTSGRAADEQFF	TGTGCCAGCAGCTTAGTGAAGACCGGGACTAGCGGGAGGGCCGCCGATGAGCAGTTCTTC
TRBV7-2	.	13	.	TRBJ2-3	CASSFGDGDTQYF	TGTGCCAGCAGCTTCGGGGACGGGGATACGCAGTATTTT
TRBV27	.	14	TRBD1	TRBJ2-1	CASSLGQGENEQFF	TGTGCCAGCAGTTTGGGACAGGGGGAGAATGAGCAGTTCTTC
TRBV7-5	.	15	.	TRBJ1-3	CARSRSTEAGNTIYF	TGTGCCAGAAGCAGATCGACAGAAGCCGGAAACACCATATATTTT
TRBV7-2	.	15	.	TRBJ1-2	CASSLIQGANYGYTF	TGTGCCAGCAGCTTAATTCAGGGAGCTAACTATGGCTACACCTTC
TRBV6-5	.	14	.	TRBJ1-1	CASIARGWNTEAFF	TGTGCCAGCATCGCTCGGGGCTGGAACACTGAAGCTTTCTTT
TRBV27	.	14	.	TRBJ1-1	CASSLSPLGVEAFF	TGTGCCAGCAGTTTATCGCCTCTTGGGGTTGAAGCTTTCTTT
TRBV28	.	14	.	TRBJ2-5	CASRPFRGGETQYF	TGTGCCAGCAGACCGTTTAGGGGGGGAGAGACCCAGTACTTC
TRBV3-1/TRBV3-2	.	14	TRBD1	TRBJ2-7	CASSYGTGGNEQYF	TGTGCCAGCAGCTACGGGACAGGGGGCAACGAGCAGTACTTC
TRBV12-5	.	19	.	TRBJ2-2	CASGLDPRTVGGNPGELFF	TGTGCTAGTGGTCTTGACCCCCGGACTGTAGGAGGGAACCCCGGGGAGCTGTTTTTT
TRBV5-1	.	14	TRBD2	TRBJ2-1	CASSSRGLAGGGFF	TGCGCCAGCAGCTCCCGGGGACTAGCGGGAGGGGGGTTCTTC
TRBV24-1	.	16	TRBD1	TRBJ1-5	CATSDPGQGFNQPQHF	TGTGCCACCAGTGACCCGGGACAGGGTTTCAATCAGCCCCAGCATTTT
TRBV3-1/TRBV3-2	.	14	.	TRBJ1-5	CASSQGGASQPQHF	TGTGCCAGCAGCCAAGGGGGGGCGAGTCAGCCCCAGCATTTT
TRBV9	.	12	.	TRBJ1-5	CASGGDGQPQHF	TGTGCCAGCGGGGGAGATGGCCAGCCCCAGCATTTT
TRBV14	.	16	TRBD1	TRBJ2-2	CASSLWTGRNTGELFF	TGTGCCAGCAGCCTGTGGACAGGGAGGAACACCGGGGAGCTGTTTTTT
TRBV27	.	16	.	TRBJ2-3	CASSPSGLSSTDTQYF	TGTGCCAGCAGTCCCTCCGGGCTTTCTAGCACAGATACGCAGTATTTT
TRBV7-6	.	15	.	TRBJ1-3	CASSPTGQFGNTIYF	TGTGCCAGCAGTCCCACAGGGCAGTTTGGAAACACCATATATTTT
TRBV7-9	once	14	TRBD1	TRBJ1-2	CASSLERDRGSYTF	TGTGCCAGCAGCTTAGAGCGGGACAGGGGTAGCTACACCTTC
TRBV7-2	.	18	TRBD1	TRBJ1-2	CASSLSPGIGGLSYGYTF	TGTGCCAGCAGCTTATCCCCAGGTATAGGGGGCCTTAGCTATGGCTACACCTTC
TRBV5-8	.	15	.	TRBJ2-1	CASSPYKSSYNEQFF	TGTGCCAGCAGCCCTTACAAGAGCTCCTACAATGAGCAGTTCTTC
TRBV9	.	14	.	TRBJ2-7	CASSVIAGSSEQYF	TGTGCCAGCAGCGTAATAGCTGGCAGCTCCGAGCAGTACTTC
TRBV27	once	17	TRBD1	TRBJ2-1	CASSSPLGGTGGNEQFF	TGTGCCAGCAGTTCACCTTTAGGGGGGACAGGGGGAAATGAGCAGTTCTTC
TRBV30	.	14	TRBD1	TRBJ1-6	CACFEGGDYSPLHF	TGTGCCTGCTTTGAAGGGGGCGACTATTCACCCCTCCACTTT
TRBV9	once	14	.	TRBJ1-3	CASSVTDSGNTIYF	TGTGCCAGCAGCGTAACAGACTCTGGAAACACCATATATTTT
TRBV30	.	15	TRBD1	TRBJ1-5	CAWSSSGTENQPQHF	TGTGCCTGGAGTTCGAGCGGGACAGAGAATCAGCCCCAGCATTTT
TRBV7-2	few	13	.	TRBJ1-1	CASSQRGNTEAFF	TGTGCCAGCAGCCAACGCGGGAACACTGAAGCTTTCTTT
TRBV6-2/TRBV6-3	.	15	TRBD2	TRBJ2-3	CASSTYGLATDTQYF	TGTGCCAGCAGTACCTATGGACTAGCCACAGATACGCAGTATTTT
TRBV10-3	.	16	TRBD2	TRBJ2-7	CAISALPGGGGYEQYF	TGTGCCATCAGTGCCCTCCCTGGGGGGGGAGGGTACGAGCAGTACTTC
TRBV29-1	.	12	.	TRBJ1-2	CSVETGSYGYTF	TGCAGCGTTGAAACAGGGAGCTATGGCTACACCTTC
TRBV25-1	.	16	.	TRBJ2-1	CASSPPGSSSYNEQFF	TGTGCCAGCTCCCCCCCGGGATCGAGCTCCTACAATGAGCAGTTCTTC